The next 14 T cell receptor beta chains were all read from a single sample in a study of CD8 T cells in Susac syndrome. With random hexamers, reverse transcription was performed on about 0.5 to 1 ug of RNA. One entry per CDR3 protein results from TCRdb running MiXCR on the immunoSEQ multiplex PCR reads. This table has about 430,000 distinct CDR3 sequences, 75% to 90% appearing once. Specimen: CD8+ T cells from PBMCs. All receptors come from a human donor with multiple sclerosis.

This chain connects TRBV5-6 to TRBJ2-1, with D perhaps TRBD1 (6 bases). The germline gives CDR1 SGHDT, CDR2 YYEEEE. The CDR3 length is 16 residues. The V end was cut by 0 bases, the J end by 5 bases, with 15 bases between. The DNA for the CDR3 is TGTGCCAGCAGCTTGGAGGGGGTGACGTGGAACAATGAGCAGTTCTTC. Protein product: CASSLEGVTWNNEQFF. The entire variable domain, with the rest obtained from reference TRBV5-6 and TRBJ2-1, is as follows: DAGVTQSPTHLIKTRGQQVTLRCSPKSGHDTVSWYQQALGQGPQFIFQYYEEEERQRGNFPDRFSGHQFPNYSSELNVNALLLGDSALYLCASSLEGVTWNNEQFFGPGTRLTVL.

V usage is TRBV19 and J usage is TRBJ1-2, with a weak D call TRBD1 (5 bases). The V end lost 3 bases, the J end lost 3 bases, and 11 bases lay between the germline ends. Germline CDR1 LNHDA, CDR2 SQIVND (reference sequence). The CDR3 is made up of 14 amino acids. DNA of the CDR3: TGTGCCAGTAGTATTGGGGGGTCGGACTATGGCTACACCTTC. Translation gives CASSIGGSDYGYTF. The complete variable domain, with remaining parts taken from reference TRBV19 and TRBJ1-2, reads DGGITQSPKYLFRKEGQNVTLSCEQNLNHDAMYWYRQDPGQGLRLIYYSQIVNDFQKGDIAEGYSVSREKKESFPLTVTSAQKNPTAFYLCASSIGGSDYGYTFGSGTRLTVV.

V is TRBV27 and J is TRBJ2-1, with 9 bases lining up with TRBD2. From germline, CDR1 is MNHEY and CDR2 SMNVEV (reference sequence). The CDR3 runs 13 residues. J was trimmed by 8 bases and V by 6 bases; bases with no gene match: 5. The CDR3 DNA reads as TGTGCCAGCAGGGCTAGCGGGAACGATGAGCAGTTCTTC. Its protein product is CASRASGNDEQFF.

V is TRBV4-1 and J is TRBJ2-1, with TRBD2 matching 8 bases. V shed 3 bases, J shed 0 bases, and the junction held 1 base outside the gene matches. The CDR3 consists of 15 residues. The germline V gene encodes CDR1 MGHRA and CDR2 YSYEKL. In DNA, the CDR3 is TGCGCCAGCAGCCATAGCGGGGACTCCTACAATGAGCAGTTCTTC. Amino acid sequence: CASSHSGDSYNEQFF.

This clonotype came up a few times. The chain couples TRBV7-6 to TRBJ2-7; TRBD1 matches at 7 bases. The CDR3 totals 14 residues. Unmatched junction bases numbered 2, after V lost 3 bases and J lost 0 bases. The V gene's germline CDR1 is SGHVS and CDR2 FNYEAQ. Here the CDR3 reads CASSFYRGSYEQYF. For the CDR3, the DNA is TGTGCCAGCAGCTTCTACAGGGGCTCCTACGAGCAGTACTTC.

CDR3 in DNA: TGCGCCAGCAGCCAAGAAGGAGGCGGAATCCTCAATGAGCAGTTCTTC. This translates into CASSQEGGGILNEQFF. The chain has TRBV4-1 and TRBJ2-1; D might be TRBD2 (5 bases). Germline V gene sequence: CDR1 MGHRA, CDR2 YSYEKL. Trimming stripped 0 bases from V and 6 bases from J, with 15 bases between. CDR3 length: 16 residues.

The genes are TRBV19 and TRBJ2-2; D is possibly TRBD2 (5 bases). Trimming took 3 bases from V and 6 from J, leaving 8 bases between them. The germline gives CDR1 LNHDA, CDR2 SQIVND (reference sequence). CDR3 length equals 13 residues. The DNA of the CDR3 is TGTGCCAGTAGTATTTCCGGGGCCGGGGAGCTGTTTTTT. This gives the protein CASSISGAGELFF.

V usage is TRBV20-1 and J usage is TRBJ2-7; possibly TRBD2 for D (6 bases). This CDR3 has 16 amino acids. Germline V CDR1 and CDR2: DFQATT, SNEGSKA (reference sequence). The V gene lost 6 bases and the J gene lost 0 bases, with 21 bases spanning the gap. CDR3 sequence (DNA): TGCAGTGCCCTGCAGCCGGCGGGGACTCGCTCCTACGAGCAGTACTTC. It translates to CSALQPAGTRSYEQYF.

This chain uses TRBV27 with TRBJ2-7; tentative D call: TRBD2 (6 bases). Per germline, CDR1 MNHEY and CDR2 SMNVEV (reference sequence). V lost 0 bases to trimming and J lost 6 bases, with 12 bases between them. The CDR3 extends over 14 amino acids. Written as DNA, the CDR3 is TGTGCCAGCAGTTTATCCCCCACTAGCTTCGAGCAGTACTTC. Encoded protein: CASSLSPTSFEQYF.

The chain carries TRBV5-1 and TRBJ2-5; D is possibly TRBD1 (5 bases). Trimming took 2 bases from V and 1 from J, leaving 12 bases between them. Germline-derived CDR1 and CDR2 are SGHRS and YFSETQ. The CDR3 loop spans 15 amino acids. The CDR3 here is CASSFFGAPQETQYF. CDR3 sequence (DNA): TGCGCCAGCAGCTTTTTTGGGGCGCCCCAAGAGACCCAGTACTTC.

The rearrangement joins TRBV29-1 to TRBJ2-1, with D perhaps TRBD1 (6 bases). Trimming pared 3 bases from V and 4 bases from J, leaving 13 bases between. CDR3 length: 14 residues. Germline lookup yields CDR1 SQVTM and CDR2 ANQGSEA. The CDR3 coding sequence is TGCAGCGTTGAGGGGGCCTTGGGATACAATGAGCAGTTCTTC. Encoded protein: CSVEGALGYNEQFF.

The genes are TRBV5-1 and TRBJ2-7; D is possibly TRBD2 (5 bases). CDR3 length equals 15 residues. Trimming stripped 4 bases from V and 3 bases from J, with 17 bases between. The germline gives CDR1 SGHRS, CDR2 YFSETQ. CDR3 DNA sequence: TGCGCCAGCAGCCCGGGGAGCGGAATCGACTACGAGCAGTACTTC. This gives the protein CASSPGSGIDYEQYF.

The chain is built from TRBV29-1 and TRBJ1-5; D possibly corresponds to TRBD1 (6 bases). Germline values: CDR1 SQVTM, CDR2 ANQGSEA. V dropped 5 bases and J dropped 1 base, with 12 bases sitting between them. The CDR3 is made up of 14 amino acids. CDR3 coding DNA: TGCAGCGTTCCCGGACAGAGCAGCAATCAGCCCCAGCATTTT. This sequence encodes CSVPGQSSNQPQHF.

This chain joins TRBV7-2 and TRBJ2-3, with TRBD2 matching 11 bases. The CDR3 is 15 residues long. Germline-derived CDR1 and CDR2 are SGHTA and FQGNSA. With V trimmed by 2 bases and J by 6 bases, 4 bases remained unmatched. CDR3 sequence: CASSLILAGGDTQYF. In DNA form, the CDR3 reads TGTGCCAGCAGCTTAATCCTAGCGGGAGGCGATACGCAGTATTTT.